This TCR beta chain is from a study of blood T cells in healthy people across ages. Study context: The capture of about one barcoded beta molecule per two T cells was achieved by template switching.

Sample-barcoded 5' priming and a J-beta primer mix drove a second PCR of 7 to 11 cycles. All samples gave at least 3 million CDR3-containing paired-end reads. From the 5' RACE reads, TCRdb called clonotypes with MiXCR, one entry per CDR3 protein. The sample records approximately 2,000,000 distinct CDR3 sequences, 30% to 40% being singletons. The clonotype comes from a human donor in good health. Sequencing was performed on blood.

The CDR3 reads CASSRQQGPGVEKLFF. In DNA, the CDR3 is TGTGCCAGCAGCCGCCAACAGGGGCCGGGTGTCGAAAAACTGTTTTTT. This chain links TRBV3-1 with TRBJ1-4; 7 nucleotides match TRBD1. V shed 4 bases, J shed 8 bases, and the junction held 13 bases outside the gene matches. The CDR3 sequence is 16 residues long. The germline V gene has CDR1 LGHDT and CDR2 YNNKEL (reference sequence).